Presented here are 14 T cell receptor beta chains from one specimen sequenced in a study of neurological immune-mediated disorders. TCRdb redid the calling of the 5' RACE reads with MiXCR, one entry per CDR3 protein. The table has about 59,000 distinct CDR3 sequences, about an eighth seen once. The specimen was PBMCs. The receptors come from a woman in her sixties or seventies with HTLV-1-associated myelopathy (HAM/TSP).

This clonotype came up many times. The chain uses TRBV5-1 and TRBJ1-2; D might be TRBD1 (6 bases). The V end was cut by 3 bases, the J end by 4 bases, with 10 bases between. The CDR3 is 13 amino acids. The germline CDR1 and CDR2 sequences are SGHRS and YFSETQ. For the CDR3, the DNA is TGCGCCAGCAGCTCGACAGGCCGCTATGGCTACACCTTC. Its translation is CASSSTGRYGYTF.

CDR3 nucleotide sequence: TGTGCCAGCAGTGAACGGGACAGAAATGAGCAGTTCTTC. Its translation: CASSERDRNEQFF. The J gene is TRBJ2-1, the V gene TRBV6-1; 7 positions agree with TRBD1. CDR3 length equals 13 residues. The germline V gene has CDR1 MNHNS and CDR2 SASEGT. V trimming: 2 bases; J trimming: 7 bases; junction bases outside the gene matches: 2.

Ten or more counts support this clonotype. This rearrangement joins TRBV7-9 to TRBJ2-7; D possibly corresponds to TRBD1 (6 bases). Trimming removed 5 bases from V and 3 bases from J, with 8 bases in between. CDR1 and CDR2 from the germline V gene are SEHNR and FQNEAQ (reference sequence). The CDR3 runs to 12 residues. CDR3 protein: CASSQQGYEQYF. The DNA of the CDR3 is TGTGCCAGCAGCCAACAGGGCTACGAGCAGTACTTC.

In its sample, this clonotype was seen many times. The chain carries TRBV7-8 and TRBJ2-5, with a tentative D call TRBD2 (6 bases). V lost 6 bases and J 7 bases, leaving 15 bases between the germline ends. CDR1 is SGHVS and CDR2 is FQNEAQ in the germline V gene. The length of the CDR3 is 13 residues. The CDR3 DNA reads as TGTGCCAGCAGTTCTAGCGCCCTGACGACCCAGTACTTC. Encoded protein: CASSSSALTTQYF.

In its sample, this clonotype was seen many times. The chain recombines TRBV29-1 with TRBJ2-5; TRBD1 matches 12 bases. The V gene end was trimmed by 6 bases and the J gene end by 4 bases; junction bases not matched to a gene: 15. The CDR3 extends over 17 amino acids. Germline values: CDR1 SQVTM, CDR2 ANQGSEA. The DNA of the CDR3 is TGCAGCGTGGCCGGGCCGGGACAGGGGGCGCGAGGAGAGACCCAGTACTTC. This sequence encodes CSVAGPGQGARGETQYF.

Many counts were recorded for this clonotype. V is TRBV29-1 and J is TRBJ2-5; D remains ambiguous. The V end was cut by 4 bases, the J end by 4 bases, with 13 bases between. Germline values: CDR1 SQVTM, CDR2 ANQGSEA. The CDR3 loop spans 13 amino acids. The DNA of the CDR3 is TGCAGCGTTGGAACACATAAAGGAGAGACCCAGTACTTC. Translated: CSVGTHKGETQYF.

This clonotype has a count of ten or more. The chain carries TRBV4-2 and TRBJ2-3; D tentatively fits TRBD1 or TRBD2 (5 bases each). The germline V gene has CDR1 LGHNA and CDR2 YNFKEQ. The germline V and J ends were trimmed by 0 bases and 6 bases, with 13 bases remaining between them. CDR3 length: 15 amino acids. CDR3 sequence reads: CASSQDGRGEDTQYF. The CDR3 region has the DNA TGTGCCAGCAGCCAAGATGGAAGAGGGGAGGATACGCAGTATTTT.

On this clonotype itself: No conserved phenylalanine or tryptophan is present at the end of the CDR3, so a read error is the likely explanation. V gene TRBV20-1 combines with J gene TRBJ2-2; 8 bases are shared with TRBD1. The CDR3 covers 20 residues. The trim removed 8 bases at V and 1 base at J, leaving 24 bases unmatched. Per germline, CDR1 DFQATT and CDR2 SNEGSKA (reference sequence). CDR3 sequence (DNA): TGCAGTACTAATCGCCCGAGACTACAGGGGGTGTATAGGAACACCGGGGAGCTGTTTTTA. Translating it yields CSTNRPRLQGVYRNTGELFL.

This clonotype was recorded at least ten times. J is TRBJ1-6 and V is TRBV10-2; the D is unclear. V lost 2 bases, J lost 4 bases, and 6 bases lay in between. In germline, CDR1 is WSHSY, CDR2 SAAADI. The CDR3 consists of 14 residues. The CDR3: CASSESRYNSPLHF. The CDR3 DNA reads as TGCGCCAGCAGTGAGAGCCGGTATAATTCACCCCTCCACTTT.

This clonotype was observed many times. The V gene is TRBV5-1, the J gene TRBJ2-2; D possibly corresponds to TRBD1 (6 bases). Trimming shortened V by 2 bases and J by 6 bases, and 14 bases separated the two germline ends. The germline V gene has CDR1 SGHRS and CDR2 YFSETQ. There are 15 residues in the CDR3. CDR3 protein: CASSFGTTIPGELFF. Here the CDR3 DNA reads TGCGCCAGCAGCTTCGGGACAACCATACCCGGGGAGCTGTTTTTT.

The table lists this clonotype with many counts. The chain joins TRBV5-1 to TRBJ2-1; 13 bases align to TRBD2. Losses at the gene ends were 2 bases for V and 2 bases for J; bases not matched to a gene: 4. The CDR3 is 17 residues long. In germline, CDR1 is SGHRS, CDR2 YFSETQ. The CDR3 DNA sequence: TGCGCCAGCAGCTTCGGACTAGCGGGAGTCCCCTACAATGAGCAGTTCTTC. Its translation: CASSFGLAGVPYNEQFF.

In its sample, this clonotype was seen many times. The J gene is TRBJ2-7, the V gene TRBV6-1; D may match TRBD1 or TRBD2 (5 bases each). The CDR3 runs 16 residues. Per the germline V gene, CDR1 is MNHNS and CDR2 is SASEGT. Trimming removed 1 base from V and 3 bases from J, with 16 bases in between. CDR3 loop: CASSEVMGRAYYEQYF. The DNA of the CDR3 is TGTGCCAGCAGTGAAGTGATGGGACGGGCTTACTACGAGCAGTACTTC.

The table lists this clonotype with a few counts. V is TRBV7-6 and J is TRBJ2-7; tentatively, D is TRBD2 (5 bases). Germline CDR1 SGHVS, CDR2 FNYEAQ. The CDR3 consists of 18 residues. V was shortened by 0 bases and J by 4 bases, with 22 bases between the two germline ends. CDR3 nucleotide sequence: TGTGCCAGCAGCTTAGCCGGAACGGAGGCGGCCAATAGGTACGAGCAGTACTTC. Protein: CASSLAGTEAANRYEQYF.

This clonotype was seen just once. Just one base apart from a much larger clone, this may be a read error. The chain combines TRBV4-1 with TRBJ2-1; D is uncertain. The germline V and J ends were trimmed by 2 bases and 14 bases, with 10 bases remaining between them. Germline values: CDR1 MGHRA, CDR2 YSYEKL. The CDR3 is 11 amino acids. CDR3 loop: CASSQYRVKFF. The CDR3 DNA sequence: TGCGCCAGCAGCCAATATAGGGTGAAGTTCTTC.